This T cell receptor (beta chain) came from a study of PD-1 and CTLA-4 blockade in melanoma (dated by TCRdb to about 2021). Describing the broader study: The study compared how PD-1 blockade and CTLA-4 blockade affected the melanoma-reactive CD8 T cell response in patients with melanoma.

Library creation used the immunoSEQ multiplex PCR assay. As stored in TCRdb, this immuneACCESS dataset retains in-frame rearrangements with V and J assigned. A fraction of the clones does not appear; measured against another copy, unresolved V genes explain less than half of the discrepancy, and the remainder lacks a known reason. This sample comprises around 11,000 clones, roughly four fifths of them detected only once. The ten biggest clones cover 30% to 40% of the sample. In regard to this clone: What antigen it recognizes has not been identified. No base quality information exists; no much larger clone differs at one position.

Source: CD8+ T cells from peripheral blood, taken from a patient given anti-PD-1 treatment. This TCR came from a human donor with melanoma.

The DNA sequence follows: TGTGCCAGCAGCTCGGGGTACGCCCTAGTTGCCGGGGAGCTGTTTTTT. This gives the protein CASSSGYALVAGELFF. The rearrangement joined TRBV5-6 to TRBJ2-2; a weak D assignment points to TRBD2 (5 bases agree). The CDR3 measures 16 amino acids from cysteine to phenylalanine. Of the read, only the CDR3 DNA is kept; its 48 bases are in frame from base 1. Taken from the germline V gene, the CDR1 and CDR2 loops are SGHDT and YYEEEE. V drops 3 bases and J drops 6 bases, leaving 18 bases in between. Reference TRBV5-6 and TRBJ2-2 genes cover what lies past the CDR3, so the full variable domain is DAGVTQSPTHLIKTRGQQVTLRCSPKSGHDTVSWYQQALGQGPQFIFQYYEEEERQRGNFPDRFSGHQFPNYSSELNVNALLLGDSALYLCASSSGYALVAGELFFGEGSRLTVL.